These 7 T cell receptor beta chains share one sample of origin, sequenced in a study of T cells in Graves' hyperthyroidism and ophthalmopathy. It was RNA transcripts that yielded the amplified TCR beta CDR3 regions. The TCR CDR3 first-round RT-PCR relied on the HTBI primer set. A single record per CDR3 protein comes from TCRdb applying MiXCR to the multiplex PCR reads. The sample has 490,000 or so distinct CDR3 sequences, roughly 23% seen once. The sequenced material came from blood. Receptor source: a woman in her seventies with Graves' ophthalmopathy.

This clonotype was found a few times. The V gene is TRBV20-1, the J gene TRBJ2-1; 10 nucleotides align to TRBD2. Trimming cost V 5 bases and J 10 bases; bases outside gene matches: 8. Germline V gives CDR1 DFQATT, CDR2 SNEGSKA (reference sequence). CDR3 length: 13 residues. The CDR3 is CSAASGSIGEQFF. Here the CDR3 DNA reads TGCAGTGCTGCTAGCGGGAGTATAGGAGAGCAGTTCTTC.

This clonotype was recorded many times. This chain joins TRBV3-1 and TRBJ1-1; possible D gene TRBD1, 5 bases. Trimming took 1 base from V and 5 from J, leaving 11 bases between them. This CDR3 comprises 14 residues. The V gene's germline CDR1 is LGHDT and CDR2 YNNKEL (reference sequence). In DNA form, the CDR3 reads TGTGCCAGCAGCCAAGGGGGGGGAAGGACTGAAGCTTTCTTT. Translating it yields CASSQGGGRTEAFF.

This chain joins TRBV5-1 and TRBJ2-2; 9 bases agree with TRBD2. The germline CDR1 and CDR2 sequences are SGHRS and YFSETQ. Germline trimming cut 4 bases from V and 4 bases from J; bases unmatched to any gene: 14. CDR3 length: 18 residues. The CDR3 sequence is CASSPPPAGGLSTGELFF. CDR3 nucleotides: TGCGCCAGCAGCCCCCCCCCAGCGGGAGGTCTCAGCACCGGGGAGCTGTTTTTT.

The rearrangement links TRBV28 to TRBJ2-1; 13 nucleotides align to TRBD2. The CDR3 spans 16 residues. The V gene's germline CDR1 is MDHEN and CDR2 SYDVKM. The junction had 4 bases not matched to a gene; V was cut back by 5 bases and J by 3 bases. CDR3 bases: TGTGCCAGCAGTCGGACTAGCGGGAGTCGCTACAATGAGCAGTTCTTC. Its translation is CASSRTSGSRYNEQFF. The whole variable domain, filled in from reference TRBV28 and TRBJ2-1, reads DVKVTQSSRYLVKRTGEKVFLECVQDMDHENMFWYRQDPGLGLRLIYFSYDVKMKEKGDIPEGYSVSREKKERFSLILESASTNQTSMYLCASSRTSGSRYNEQFFGPGTRLTVL.

This clonotype was seen more than once but under ten times. The rearrangement uses TRBV3-1 and TRBJ2-5; D remains ambiguous. Trimming took off 1 base at V and 0 bases at J, with 6 bases between the two ends. Germline CDR1 is LGHDT and CDR2 is YNNKEL (reference sequence). This CDR3 has 14 residues. DNA of the CDR3: TGTGCCAGCAGCCAAGGACCTCACCAAGAGACCCAGTACTTC. Translation: CASSQGPHQETQYF.

V usage is TRBV12-3 or TRBV12-4 and J usage is TRBJ1-6, with D unresolved. V lost 4 bases, J lost 0 bases, and 7 bases lay in between. The CDR3 loop spans 15 amino acids. The CDR3 spells CASSSGSSYNSPLHF. The DNA for the CDR3 is TGTGCCAGCAGTTCTGGGAGCTCCTATAATTCACCCCTCCACTTT.

Comments on this clonotype: At one boundary the junction diverges from the germline segment, which might be a read error. The chain carries TRBV5-1 and TRBJ2-1; 12 bases are a match to TRBD1. Germline CDR1 is SGHRS and CDR2 is YFSETQ. The CDR3 covers 16 residues. CDR3 protein: CASSLEGQGAYNGQFF. For the CDR3, the DNA is TGCGCCAGCAGCTTGGAGGGACAGGGGGCCTACAATGGGCAGTTCTTC.